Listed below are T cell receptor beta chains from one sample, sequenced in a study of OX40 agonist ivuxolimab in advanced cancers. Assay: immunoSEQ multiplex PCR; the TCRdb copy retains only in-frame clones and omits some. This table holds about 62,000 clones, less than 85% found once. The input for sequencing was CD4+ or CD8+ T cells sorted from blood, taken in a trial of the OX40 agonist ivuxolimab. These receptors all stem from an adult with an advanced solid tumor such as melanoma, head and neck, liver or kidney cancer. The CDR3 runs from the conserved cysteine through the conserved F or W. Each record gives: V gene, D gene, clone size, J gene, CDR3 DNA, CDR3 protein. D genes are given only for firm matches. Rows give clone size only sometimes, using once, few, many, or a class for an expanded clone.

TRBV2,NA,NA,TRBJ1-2,TGTGCCAGCAGTGACCCCACCGGGGGCGATGGCTACACCTTC,CASSDPTGGDGYTF
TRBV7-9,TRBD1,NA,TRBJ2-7,TGTGCCAGCAGCTTAGTGACAGGGGGCCTCAACGAGCAGTACTTC,CASSLVTGGLNEQYF
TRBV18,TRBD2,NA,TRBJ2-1,TGTGCCAGCTCACCCCGGACTAGCGGTTACAATGAGCAGTTCTTC,CASSPRTSGYNEQFF
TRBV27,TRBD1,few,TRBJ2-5,TGTGCCAGCAGTCCGGGACAGATACTCCAAGAGACCCAGTACTTC,CASSPGQILQETQYF
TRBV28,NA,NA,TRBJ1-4,TGTGCCAGCATGAGGGATAATGAAAAACTGTTTTTT,CASMRDNEKLFF
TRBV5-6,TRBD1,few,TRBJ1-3,TGTGCCAGCAGACTTGCCCTTGAGCAGGGGGCAGGAAACACCATATATTTT,CASRLALEQGAGNTIYF
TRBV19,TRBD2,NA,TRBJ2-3,TGTGCGCGGGGGACTAGTGAAGATACGCAGTATTTT,CARGTSEDTQYF
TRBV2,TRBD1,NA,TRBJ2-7,TGTGCCAGCAGGGACAGGGGAGGCGGCTACGAGCAGTACTTC,CASRDRGGGYEQYF
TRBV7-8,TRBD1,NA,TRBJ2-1,TGTGCCAGCAGCTGGACAGGGGGCAGAAACAATGAGCAGTTCTTC,CASSWTGGRNNEQFF
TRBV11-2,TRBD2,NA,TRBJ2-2,TGTGCCAGCAGCTTACGAAGCGGGAGCGCCACCGGGGAGCTGTTTTTT,CASSLRSGSATGELFF
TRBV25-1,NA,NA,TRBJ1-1,TGTGCCAGCAGTGAATATGGCCGAAACACTGAAGCTTTCTTT,CASSEYGRNTEAFF
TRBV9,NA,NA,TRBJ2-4,TGTGCCAGCACCTTACCCGCCCGGGCTAGCGAGTCAGTGGGAAACATTCAGTACTTC,CASTLPARASESVGNIQYF
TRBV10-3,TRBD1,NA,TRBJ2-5,TGTGCCATCAGTGACTCCGGGACAGGGATCCAAGAGACCCAGTACTTC,CAISDSGTGIQETQYF
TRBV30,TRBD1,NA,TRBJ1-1,TGTGCCTGGACCCGGACAGGGGTAGGGAACACTGAAGCTTTCTTT,CAWTRTGVGNTEAFF
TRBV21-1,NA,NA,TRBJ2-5,TGTGCCAGCAGCAAATGTAACTTCTTCCGCCCGGAAGAGACCCAGTACTTC,CASSKCNFFRPEETQYF
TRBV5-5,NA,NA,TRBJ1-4,TGTGCCAGCAGCCCTCAGGGTTTGTCTAATGAAAAACTGTTTTTT,CASSPQGLSNEKLFF
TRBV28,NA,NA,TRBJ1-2,TGTGCCAGCGTGACAGGTGGCGGGACCGTCTATGGCTACACCTTC,CASVTGGGTVYGYTF
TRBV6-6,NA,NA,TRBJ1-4,TGTGCCAGCAGTTACAGGGTTTTTAATGAAAAACTGTTTTTT,CASSYRVFNEKLFF
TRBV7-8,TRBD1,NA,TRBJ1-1,TGTGCCAGCAGCTTAGCACACCCCGGGACAGGTAACACTGAAGCTTTCTTT,CASSLAHPGTGNTEAFF
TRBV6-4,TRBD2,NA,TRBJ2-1,TGTGCCAGCAGCCTAGGACTAGCGGGCCCCAATGAGCAGTTCTTC,CASSLGLAGPNEQFF
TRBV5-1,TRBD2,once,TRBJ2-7,TGCGCCAGCAGCTTGGAGGCGGGAGCTTACGAGCAGTACTTC,CASSLEAGAYEQYF
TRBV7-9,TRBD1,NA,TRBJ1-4,TGTGCCAGCAGCTTAGCGCGTGGACAGGGGGCTAATGAAAAACTGTTTTTT,CASSLARGQGANEKLFF
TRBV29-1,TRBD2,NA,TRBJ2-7,TGCAGCGTTGACTCCGGACTAGCGGGAGGAGGCGACGAGCAGTACTTC,CSVDSGLAGGGDEQYF
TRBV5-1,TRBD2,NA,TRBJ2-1,TGCGCCAGCAGCCCCCGGACTAGCGGCTACAATGAGCAGTTCTTC,CASSPRTSGYNEQFF
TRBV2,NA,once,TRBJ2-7,TGTGCCAGCAGTGAAGGGGTCGAGCAGTACTTC,CASSEGVEQYF
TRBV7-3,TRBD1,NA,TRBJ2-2,TGTGCCAGCAGCTTAAGCCCGGACAGGGTGCGCACCGGGGAGCTGTTTTTT,CASSLSPDRVRTGELFF
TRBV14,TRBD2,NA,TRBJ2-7,TGTGCCAGCAGCCCCCTCCCGGTAAGAGCGGGGCCACCCTACGAGCAGTACTTC,CASSPLPVRAGPPYEQYF
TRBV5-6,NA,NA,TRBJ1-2,TGTGCCAGCAGCTTGGAGGGTGTGGCTACCTATGGCTACACCTTC,CASSLEGVATYGYTF
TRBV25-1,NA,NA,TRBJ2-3,TGTGCCAGCAGTGAATATAGGGCAGGGAACACAGATACGCAGTATTTT,CASSEYRAGNTDTQYF